The present entry profiles one T cell receptor (beta chain) with its context. Its antigen is still unknown. These data originate in a study of beta chain features in type 1 diabetes. Notes on the study in general: Across all four CD4+ subsets, people with type 1 diabetes showed modestly shorter TCRB CDR3s.

The CDR3 is 13 amino acids. Trimming cost V 0 bases and J 2 bases, with 5 bases left between them. Germline loops: CDR1 MGHDK, CDR2 SYGVNS. The entirety of the isolated RNA underwent reverse transcription, so expressed TCRB transcripts were sequenced. Profiling relied on immunoSEQ multiplex PCR, and the TCRdb table lists in-frame clones only, not all of them. The table lists 150,000 to 200,000 clones, roughly 59% of them singletons. The chain is built from TRBV25-1 and TRBJ2-7; D gene unclear. The sequenced sample consisted of naive CD4+ T cells from blood. The clonotype originates from a man aged 25 to 45 with type 1 diabetes. The CDR3 is CASSEYYTYEQYF. CDR3 nucleotides: TGTGCCAGCAGTGAATATTATACCTACGAGCAGTACTTC.